This TCR beta chain emerged from a study of blood T cell repertoires in COVID-19. Study summary: Material from acute and convalescent COVID-19 was sourced from the United States, Italy and Spain. T cells, B-cell-depleted T cells, or PBMCs provided the cDNA or gDNA that served as material.

Original processing methods: From reference gene primer amplification, estimates of nucleated cell counts were derived. Assay: immunoSEQ multiplex PCR; the TCRdb copy retains only in-frame clones and omits some. Clone size and the V and J calls come from that table; the DNA yielded D and trimming. The sample holds about 310,000 clones; more than 75% are singletons and the top ten take 1%. Trimming removed 0 bases from V and 0 bases from J, with 14 bases in between. The CDR3 sequence is 17 residues long. Germline lookup yields CDR1 KGHDR and CDR2 SFDVKD. The clonotype was recovered from a man between 50 and 59 years old with active or convalescent COVID-19. The chain combines TRBV24-1 with TRBJ2-7; D is perhaps TRBD1 (5 bases). The sample was peripheral blood. CDR3 nucleotide sequence: TGTGCCACCAGTGATTTGCCAAGGACAAATAGCTCCTACGAGCAGTACTTC. Its protein is CATSDLPRTNSSYEQYF.